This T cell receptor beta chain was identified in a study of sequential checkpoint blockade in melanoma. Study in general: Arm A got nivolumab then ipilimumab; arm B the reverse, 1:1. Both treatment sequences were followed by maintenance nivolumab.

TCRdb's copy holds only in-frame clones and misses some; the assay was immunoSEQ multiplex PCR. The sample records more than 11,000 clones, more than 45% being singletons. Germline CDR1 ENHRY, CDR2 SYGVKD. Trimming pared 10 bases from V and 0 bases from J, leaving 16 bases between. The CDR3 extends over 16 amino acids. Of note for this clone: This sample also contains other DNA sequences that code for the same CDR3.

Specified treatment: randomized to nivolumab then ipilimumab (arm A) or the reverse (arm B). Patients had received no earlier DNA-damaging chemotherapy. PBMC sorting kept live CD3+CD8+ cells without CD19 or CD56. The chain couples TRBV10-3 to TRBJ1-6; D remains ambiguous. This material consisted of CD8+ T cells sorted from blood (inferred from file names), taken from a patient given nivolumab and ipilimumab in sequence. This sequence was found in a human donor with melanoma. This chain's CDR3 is CASAREDLSYNSPLHF. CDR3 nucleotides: TGTGCCAGCGCTCGGGAGGACCTCTCCTATAATTCACCCCTCCACTTT.